This is a list of T cell receptor beta chains from one sample in a study of technical replicates of blood from four donors. Using immunoSEQ multiplex PCR, the repertoire was profiled, and TCRdb retains in-frame clones only, with some absent. The table records approximately 76,000 clones, just over 85% of them present only once. Sequences were obtained from PBMCs. The origin of the receptors is a human donor in good health. Some clones in this sample may be carry-over from other donors' samples. Each CDR3 is given without its conserved first and last residue. Part of the rows lack a size; the others show once, few, many or a class for expanded clones.

clone_size: NA; j_call: TRBJ1-2; v_call: TRBV7-2; cdr3_aa: ASSPGGYGYT
clone_size: NA; j_call: TRBJ2-7; v_call: TRBV5-6; cdr3_aa: ASSSNHEQY
clone_size: NA; j_call: TRBJ1-2; v_call: TRBV5-1; cdr3_aa: ASSLDGQGYGYT
clone_size: NA; j_call: TRBJ2-1; v_call: TRBV15; cdr3_aa: ATSRGRGIPLDPQF
clone_size: NA; j_call: TRBJ1-1; v_call: TRBV5-6; cdr3_aa: ASSAAGTGLPEAF
clone_size: few; j_call: TRBJ1-3; v_call: TRBV4-3; cdr3_aa: ASSQDRSLSGNTIY
clone_size: NA; j_call: TRBJ2-3; v_call: TRBV4-1; cdr3_aa: ASSQALGLAGGFVGTDTQY
clone_size: NA; j_call: TRBJ2-5; v_call: TRBV7-9; cdr3_aa: ASSPGGRGGETQY
clone_size: NA; j_call: TRBJ2-7; v_call: TRBV18; cdr3_aa: ASSRLSQLTNYEQY
clone_size: NA; j_call: TRBJ2-1; v_call: TRBV5-1; cdr3_aa: ASSFRTGNYNEQF
clone_size: NA; j_call: TRBJ1-1; v_call: TRBV11-3; cdr3_aa: ASSIRGNTEAF
clone_size: few; j_call: TRBJ2-1; v_call: TRBV14; cdr3_aa: ASSLITSGRPNEQF
clone_size: few; j_call: TRBJ2-5; v_call: TRBV5-1; cdr3_aa: ASSLARGKGETQY
clone_size: NA; j_call: TRBJ2-3; v_call: TRBV9; cdr3_aa: ASSVARGTDTQY
clone_size: NA; j_call: TRBJ2-7; v_call: TRBV4-3; cdr3_aa: ASSQDLLRAREQY
clone_size: NA; j_call: TRBJ1-4; v_call: TRBV27; cdr3_aa: ASSLSAGTSEKLF
clone_size: few; j_call: TRBJ1-2; v_call: TRBV28; cdr3_aa: ASYRGWGYGYT
clone_size: few; j_call: TRBJ2-5; v_call: TRBV7-9; cdr3_aa: ASSTAYRGRGETQY
clone_size: NA; j_call: TRBJ2-3; v_call: TRBV2; cdr3_aa: ASSEGGDTQY
clone_size: NA; j_call: TRBJ2-7; v_call: TRBV4-1; cdr3_aa: ASSQDAGGYYEQY
clone_size: NA; j_call: TRBJ2-5; v_call: TRBV18; cdr3_aa: ASSPTLAGGETQY
clone_size: NA; j_call: TRBJ1-6; v_call: TRBV4-3; cdr3_aa: ASSQESRQGIDPLH
clone_size: NA; j_call: TRBJ1-6; v_call: TRBV9; cdr3_aa: ASSVDGTRNSPLH
clone_size: NA; j_call: TRBJ2-1; v_call: TRBV19; cdr3_aa: ASSIQRGYNEQF
clone_size: NA; j_call: TRBJ2-5; v_call: TRBV25-1; cdr3_aa: ASSDWLGGPETQY
clone_size: NA; j_call: TRBJ2-5; v_call: TRBV5-1; cdr3_aa: ASSTMWLETQY
clone_size: NA; j_call: TRBJ1-2; v_call: TRBV9; cdr3_aa: ASSLGTGAGYT
clone_size: once; j_call: TRBJ1-3; v_call: TRBV5-1; cdr3_aa: ASSLEPGQRRGNTIY
clone_size: NA; j_call: TRBJ2-3; v_call: TRBV4-3; cdr3_aa: ASSQDSQGTDTQY
clone_size: NA; j_call: TRBJ1-1; v_call: TRBV5-4; cdr3_aa: ASSLGDRDTEAF
clone_size: NA; j_call: TRBJ1-2; v_call: TRBV7-9; cdr3_aa: ASSLGANYGYT
clone_size: NA; j_call: TRBJ2-2; v_call: TRBV25-1; cdr3_aa: ASSREDTGELF
clone_size: NA; j_call: TRBJ2-5; v_call: TRBV6-9; cdr3_aa: ASSTTGEETQY
clone_size: NA; j_call: TRBJ2-3; v_call: TRBV9; cdr3_aa: ASSTRTSGRTDTQY
clone_size: NA; j_call: TRBJ1-2; v_call: TRBV4-3; cdr3_aa: ASWNGGNGYT
clone_size: NA; j_call: TRBJ2-1; v_call: TRBV7-9; cdr3_aa: ASSLRSGGLFYNEQF
clone_size: few; j_call: TRBJ2-7; v_call: TRBV12-5; cdr3_aa: ATGTGFYEQY
clone_size: NA; j_call: TRBJ2-5; v_call: TRBV4-2; cdr3_aa: ASSQVGTGYQETQY
clone_size: NA; j_call: TRBJ1-1; v_call: TRBV28; cdr3_aa: ASSQSGYAF
clone_size: NA; j_call: TRBJ2-7; v_call: TRBV12-5; cdr3_aa: ASGLTSGTYEQY
clone_size: NA; j_call: TRBJ2-1; v_call: TRBV15; cdr3_aa: ATSREWGLDEQF
clone_size: NA; j_call: TRBJ2-2; v_call: TRBV7-2; cdr3_aa: ASSSRGDTGELF
clone_size: many; j_call: TRBJ1-2; v_call: TRBV5-1; cdr3_aa: ASSLYGQGLDGYT
clone_size: NA; j_call: TRBJ2-7; v_call: TRBV4-2; cdr3_aa: ASSQWDSPYEQY
clone_size: NA; j_call: TRBJ2-5; v_call: TRBV2; cdr3_aa: ASPGGRGATQY
clone_size: NA; j_call: TRBJ2-3; v_call: TRBV18; cdr3_aa: ASSPLPSGYTDTQY
clone_size: once; j_call: TRBJ2-2; v_call: TRBV9; cdr3_aa: ASSFDWSAGELF
clone_size: NA; j_call: TRBJ2-4; v_call: TRBV5-6; cdr3_aa: ASSLGGSIQY